The 16 T cell receptor beta chains below come from one sample, sequenced in a study of blood T cell repertoires in COVID-19. The data were produced by immunoSEQ multiplex PCR, yet TCRdb's version contains in-frame clones alone and is incomplete. The table lists 100,000 to 110,000 clones, less than 90% of them singletons, with 6.5% to 8% in the top ten. The sequencing sample was made of peripheral blood. The receptors come from a young man in a cohort sampled during active COVID-19.

The chain joins TRBV10-2 to TRBJ1-5; D is perhaps TRBD1 (6 bases). Between the trimmed V and J ends, which lost 6 bases and 5 bases, there was a span of 14 bases. The germline gives CDR1 WSHSY, CDR2 SAAADI. The CDR3 is 14 amino acids. The CDR3 bases are TGCGCCAGCAGCGAGGGGGGGGGCTATCAGCCCCAGCATTTT. As protein: CASSEGGGYQPQHF.

The rearrangement links TRBV5-4 to TRBJ1-5; D not certain. CDR3 length: 15 amino acids. Trimming left V 4 bases short and J 3 bases short, with 14 bases between. Germline CDR1 and CDR2: SGHNT and YYREEE (reference sequence). This CDR3 reads CASSPGRGFNQPQHF. Written as DNA, the CDR3 is TGTGCCAGCAGCCCCGGGCGAGGGTTCAATCAGCCCCAGCATTTT.

J is TRBJ1-3 and V is TRBV3-1 (or the pseudogene TRBV3-2), with a possible D match to TRBD1 (5 bases). V was trimmed by 1 base and J by 0 bases, leaving 10 bases between them. This CDR3 contains 16 residues. Germline V gene lookup returns CDR1 LGHDT and CDR2 YNNKEL (reference sequence). In DNA form, the CDR3 reads TGTGCCAGCAGCCAAGGGGGCAGGAGCTCTGGAAACACCATATATTTT. Residues: CASSQGGRSSGNTIYF.

V usage is TRBV12-5 and J usage is TRBJ2-5; a weak D match, TRBD1 (6 bases). Germline assignment: CDR1 LGHNT and CDR2 FRNRAP. CDR3 length: 15 residues. V lost 7 bases, J lost 5 bases, and 20 bases lay in between. This CDR3 is CASVGSGTSAETQYF. Here the CDR3 DNA reads TGTGCTAGTGTTGGTTCCGGGACATCGGCGGAGACCCAGTACTTC.

This chain connects TRBV11-3 to TRBJ2-7, with TRBD1 matching over 7 bases. Germline assignment: CDR1 SGHNT and CDR2 YENEEA. CDR3 length equals 13 residues. J was trimmed by 3 bases and V by 2 bases; bases with no gene match: 1. CDR3 amino acids: CASSLYRGYEQYF. CDR3 coding DNA: TGTGCCAGCAGCTTATACAGGGGCTACGAGCAGTACTTC.

This chain uses TRBV7-9 with TRBJ2-3, with a possible D match to TRBD2 (5 bases). V shed 9 bases and J shed 4 bases, with 11 bases lying between them. Germline CDR1 reads SEHNR; CDR2 reads FQNEAQ (reference sequence). CDR3 size: 12 residues. CDR3 DNA: TGTGCCAGTCTAGCAGACCCAGATACGCAGTATTTT. Its protein is CASLADPDTQYF.

This clone was detected once. The conserved phenylalanine or tryptophan normally closing the CDR3 is absent here, so this likely arose from a read error. The chain links TRBV7-3 to TRBJ2-7; 11 bases fit TRBD1. Germline V gives CDR1 SGHTA, CDR2 FQGTGA. The CDR3 runs to 14 residues. J lost 6 bases, V lost 3 bases, and 4 bases had no gene match. In DNA form, the CDR3 reads TGTGCCAGCAGCTTTGGACAGGGGGCTTTCGAGCAGTACCTC. This codes for CASSFGQGAFEQYL.

This clone was seen only once. The chain uses TRBV18 and TRBJ1-1, with unresolved D. From germline, CDR1 is KGHSH and CDR2 LQKENI. This CDR3 region has 15 residues. Trimming removed 1 base from V and 1 base from J, with 10 bases in between. The CDR3 spells CASSPRSIANTEAFF. CDR3 coding DNA: TGTGCCAGCTCACCACGGTCCATAGCGAACACTGAAGCTTTCTTT.

This chain joins TRBV6-5 and TRBJ2-1; D gene unclear. The V and J ends lost 4 bases and 6 bases respectively, with 7 bases between them. This CDR3 contains 12 residues. CDR1 and CDR2 from the germline V gene are MNHEY and SVGAGI. CDR3 amino acids: CASSSVVNEQFF. The CDR3 region has the DNA TGTGCCAGCAGTTCGGTAGTCAATGAGCAGTTCTTC.

The chain employs TRBV11-3 and TRBJ2-2, with 9 bases identical to TRBD1. Germline lookup yields CDR1 SGHNT and CDR2 YENEEA. V lost 4 bases to trimming and J lost 4 bases; unmatched junction nucleotides: 7. CDR3 size: 16 residues. The CDR3 here is CASSSRGQGSTGELFF. CDR3 DNA: TGTGCCAGCAGCTCGAGGGGACAGGGATCCACCGGGGAGCTGTTTTTT.

This chain links TRBV27 with TRBJ1-2; D might be TRBD1 (6 bases). Between the trimmed V and J ends, which lost 3 bases and 2 bases, there was a span of 7 bases. CDR3 length equals 13 residues. Germline assignment: CDR1 MNHEY and CDR2 SMNVEV (reference sequence). DNA of the CDR3: TGTGCCAGCAGTTTTAGGGGGAACTATGGCTACACCTTC. As protein: CASSFRGNYGYTF.

This chain connects TRBV7-8 to TRBJ2-3; TRBD1 matches 7 bases. V lost 0 bases and J lost 1; bases outside the gene matches: 4. The CDR3 runs 16 residues. Germline CDR1 is SGHVS and CDR2 is FQNEAQ. The CDR3 is CASSLATGVRTDTQYF. In DNA, the CDR3 is TGTGCCAGCAGCTTAGCCACAGGGGTGCGCACAGATACGCAGTATTTT.

The V and J genes are TRBV28 and TRBJ2-3; 13 nucleotides agree with TRBD2. CDR1 is MDHEN and CDR2 is SYDVKM in the germline V gene. V shed 6 bases and J 4 bases; nucleotides not matched to a gene: 7. The CDR3 extends over 16 amino acids. CDR3 nucleotide sequence: TGTGCCAGCAGCAGGACTAGCGGGGGATTCGCAGATACGCAGTATTTT. Encoded protein: CASSRTSGGFADTQYF.

J is TRBJ1-3 and V is TRBV5-4, with 11 bases lining up with TRBD1. This CDR3 has 18 residues. The germline gives CDR1 SGHNT, CDR2 YYREEE (reference sequence). The V gene end was trimmed by 4 bases and the J gene end by 4 bases; junction bases not matched to a gene: 13. CDR3 residues: CASSAGPLGQGAGNTIYF. The DNA of the CDR3 is TGTGCCAGCAGCGCTGGACCCCTTGGACAGGGGGCGGGAAACACCATATATTTT.

This chain links TRBV14 with TRBJ2-1; 10 bases line up with TRBD2. The CDR3 runs 20 residues. The V gene end was trimmed by 1 base and the J gene end by 0 bases; junction bases not matched to a gene: 12. CDR1 is SGHDN and CDR2 is FVKESK in the germline V gene. The CDR3 nucleotides are TGTGCCAGCAGCCAAGGATGGGCTAGCGGGGGCCTGAGCTCCTACAATGAGCAGTTCTTC. Its translation: CASSQGWASGGLSSYNEQFF.

This clone was counted once. The chain employs TRBV4-2 and TRBJ2-7, with D uncertain. V was pared by 0 bases and J by 3 bases, with 9 bases between. The CDR3 length is 14 residues. CDR1 is LGHNA and CDR2 is YNFKEQ in the germline V gene. CDR3 sequence (DNA): TGTGCCAGCAGCCAAGATCTCCAACTCTACGAGCAGTACTTC. Translating gives CASSQDLQLYEQYF.